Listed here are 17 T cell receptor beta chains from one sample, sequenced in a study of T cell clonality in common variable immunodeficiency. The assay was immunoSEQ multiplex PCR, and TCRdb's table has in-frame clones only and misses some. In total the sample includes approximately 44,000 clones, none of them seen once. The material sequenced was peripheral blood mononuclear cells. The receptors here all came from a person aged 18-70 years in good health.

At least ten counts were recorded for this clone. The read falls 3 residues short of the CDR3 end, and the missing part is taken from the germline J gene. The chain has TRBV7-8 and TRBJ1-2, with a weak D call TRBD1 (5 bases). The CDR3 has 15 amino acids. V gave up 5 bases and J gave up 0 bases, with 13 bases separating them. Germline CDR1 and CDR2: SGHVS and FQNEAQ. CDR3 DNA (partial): TGTGCCAGCAGCCCAGGGCCAAAAGCTAACTATGGC. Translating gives CASSPGPKANYG. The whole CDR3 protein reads CASSPGPKANYGYTF. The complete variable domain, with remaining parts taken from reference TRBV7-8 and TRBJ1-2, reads GAGVSQSPRYKVAKRGQDVALRCDPISGHVSLFWYQQALGQGPEFLTYFQNEAQLDKSGLPSDRFFAERPEGSVSTLKIQRTQQEDSAVYLCASSPGPKANYGYTFGSGTRLTVV.

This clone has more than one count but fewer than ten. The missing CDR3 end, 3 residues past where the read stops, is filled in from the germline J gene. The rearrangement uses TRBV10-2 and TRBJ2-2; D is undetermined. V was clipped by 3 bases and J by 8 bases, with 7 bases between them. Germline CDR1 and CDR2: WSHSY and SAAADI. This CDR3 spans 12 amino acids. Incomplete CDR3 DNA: TGCGCCAGCAGTGATCTTTTTGGGGAG. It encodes CASSDLFGE. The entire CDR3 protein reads CASSDLFGELFF.

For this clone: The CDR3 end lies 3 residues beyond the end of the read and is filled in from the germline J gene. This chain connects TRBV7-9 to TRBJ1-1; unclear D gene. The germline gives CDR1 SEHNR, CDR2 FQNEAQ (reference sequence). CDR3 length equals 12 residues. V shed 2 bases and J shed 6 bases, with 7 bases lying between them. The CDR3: CASSLQVPEAFF. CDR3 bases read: TGTGCCAGCAGCTTACAGGTCCCTGAA.

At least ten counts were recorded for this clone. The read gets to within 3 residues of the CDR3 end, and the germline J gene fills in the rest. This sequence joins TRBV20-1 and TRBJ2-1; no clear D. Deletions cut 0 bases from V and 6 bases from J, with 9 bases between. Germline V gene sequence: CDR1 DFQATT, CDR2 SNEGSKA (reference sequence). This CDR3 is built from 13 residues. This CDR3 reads CSARDAVVNEQFF. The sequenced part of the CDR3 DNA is TGCAGTGCTAGAGATGCGGTAGTCAATGAG.

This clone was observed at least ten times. The DNA read from the CDR3 is TGCAGTGCTTCCGGGACAGGGGATTATCAGCCC. Translating it yields CSASGTGDYQP. The full CDR3 reads CSASGTGDYQPQHF. The chain combines TRBV20-1 with TRBJ1-5; 10 bases are a match to TRBD1. The CDR3 extends 3 residues past the end of the read, so its final part is completed from the germline J gene. The germline CDR1 and CDR2 sequences are DFQATT and SNEGSKA (reference sequence). There are 14 residues in the CDR3. V was clipped by 5 bases and J by 5 bases; unmatched bases: 6.

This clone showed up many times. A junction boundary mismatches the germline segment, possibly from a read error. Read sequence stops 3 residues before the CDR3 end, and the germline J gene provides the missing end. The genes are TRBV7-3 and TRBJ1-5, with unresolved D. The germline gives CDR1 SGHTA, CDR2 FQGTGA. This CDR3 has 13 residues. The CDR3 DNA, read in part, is TGTGCCAGCAGCCTAACCCCTGATCAGCCC. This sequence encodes CASSLTPDQP. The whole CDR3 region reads CASSLTPDQPQHF.

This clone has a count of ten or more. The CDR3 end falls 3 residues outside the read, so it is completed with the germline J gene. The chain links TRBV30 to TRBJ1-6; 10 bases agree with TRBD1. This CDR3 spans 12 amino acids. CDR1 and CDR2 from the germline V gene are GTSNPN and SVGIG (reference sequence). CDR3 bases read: TGTGCGGGGGGACAGGGGAGTTCACCC. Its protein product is CAGGQGSSP. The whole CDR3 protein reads CAGGQGSSPLHF. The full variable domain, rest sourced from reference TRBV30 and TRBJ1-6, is SQTIHQWPATLVQPVGSPLSLECTVEGTSNPNLYWYRQAAGRGLQLLFYSVGIGQISSEVPQNLSASRPQDRQFILSSKKLLLSDSGFYLCAGGQGSSPLHFGNGTRLTVT.

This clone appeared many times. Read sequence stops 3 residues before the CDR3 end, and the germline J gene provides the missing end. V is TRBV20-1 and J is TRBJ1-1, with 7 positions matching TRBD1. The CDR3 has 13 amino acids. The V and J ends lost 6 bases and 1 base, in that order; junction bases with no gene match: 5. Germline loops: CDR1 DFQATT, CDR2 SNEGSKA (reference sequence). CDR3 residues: CSALQGRNTEAFF. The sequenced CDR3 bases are TGCAGTGCCCTACAGGGGAGGAACACTGAA.

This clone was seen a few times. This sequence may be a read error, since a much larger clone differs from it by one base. Incomplete CDR3 DNA: TGTGCCAGCAGTATTACCTACGAG. Translated: CASSITYE. The CDR3, in full, reads CASSITYEQYF. V gene TRBV2 combines with J gene TRBJ2-7; D ambiguous. The missing CDR3 end, 3 residues past where the read stops, is filled in from the germline J gene. Trimming left V 5 bases short and J 2 bases short, with 4 bases between. The CDR3 sequence is 11 residues long. CDR1 is SNHLY and CDR2 is FYNNEI in the germline V gene.

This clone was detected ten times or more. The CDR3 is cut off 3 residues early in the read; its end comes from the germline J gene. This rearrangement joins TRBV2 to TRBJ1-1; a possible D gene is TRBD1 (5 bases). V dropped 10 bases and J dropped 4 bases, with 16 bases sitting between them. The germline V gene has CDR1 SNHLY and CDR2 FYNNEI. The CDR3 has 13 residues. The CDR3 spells CAIRAYRGTEAFF. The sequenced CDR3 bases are TGTGCCATCAGGGCTTACAGAGGCACTGAA.

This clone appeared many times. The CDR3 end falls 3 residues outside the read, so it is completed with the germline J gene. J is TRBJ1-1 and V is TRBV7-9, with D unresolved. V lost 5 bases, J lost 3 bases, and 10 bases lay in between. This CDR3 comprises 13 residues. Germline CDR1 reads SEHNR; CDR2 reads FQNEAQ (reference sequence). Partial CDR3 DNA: TGTGCCAGCAGCCCAGAGTTCGACACTGAA. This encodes CASSPEFDTE. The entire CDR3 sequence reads CASSPEFDTEAFF.

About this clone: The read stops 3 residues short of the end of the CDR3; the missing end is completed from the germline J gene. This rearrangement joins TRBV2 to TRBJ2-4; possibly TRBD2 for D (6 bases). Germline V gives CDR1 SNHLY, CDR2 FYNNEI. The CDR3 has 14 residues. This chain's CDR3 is CASSDKVEGYGQYF. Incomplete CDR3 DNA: TGTGCCAGCAGTGATAAGGTGGAGGGGTATGGT. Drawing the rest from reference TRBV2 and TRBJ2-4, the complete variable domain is EPEVTQTPSHQVTQMGQEVILRCVPISNHLYFYWYRQILGQKVEFLVSFYNNEISEKSEIFDDQFSVERPDGSNFTLKIRSTKLEDSAMYFCASSDKVEGYGQYFGAGTRLSVL.

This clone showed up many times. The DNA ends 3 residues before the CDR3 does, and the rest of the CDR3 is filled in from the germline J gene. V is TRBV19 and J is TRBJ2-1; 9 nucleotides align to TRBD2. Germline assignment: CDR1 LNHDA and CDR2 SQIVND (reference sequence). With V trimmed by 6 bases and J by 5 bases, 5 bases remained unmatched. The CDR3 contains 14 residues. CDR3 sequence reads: CASSPSGIHNEQFF. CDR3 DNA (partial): TGTGCCAGTAGCCCTAGCGGGATTCACAATGAG.

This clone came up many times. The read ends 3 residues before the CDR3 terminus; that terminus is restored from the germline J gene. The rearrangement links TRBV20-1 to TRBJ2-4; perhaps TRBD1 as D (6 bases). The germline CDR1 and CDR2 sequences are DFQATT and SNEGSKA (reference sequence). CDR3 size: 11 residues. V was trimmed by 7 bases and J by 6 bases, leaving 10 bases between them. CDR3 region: CSVKGGNIQYF. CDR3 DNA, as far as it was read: TGCAGTGTTAAAGGGGGAAACATT.

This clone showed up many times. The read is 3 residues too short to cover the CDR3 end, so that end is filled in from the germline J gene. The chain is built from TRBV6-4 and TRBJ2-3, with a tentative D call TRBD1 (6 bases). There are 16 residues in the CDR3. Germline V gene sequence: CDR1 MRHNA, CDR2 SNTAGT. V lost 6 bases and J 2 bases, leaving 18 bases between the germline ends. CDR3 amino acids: CASSIGGSLSTDTQYF. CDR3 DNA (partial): TGTGCCAGCAGCATAGGGGGAAGTCTTTCCACAGATACG.

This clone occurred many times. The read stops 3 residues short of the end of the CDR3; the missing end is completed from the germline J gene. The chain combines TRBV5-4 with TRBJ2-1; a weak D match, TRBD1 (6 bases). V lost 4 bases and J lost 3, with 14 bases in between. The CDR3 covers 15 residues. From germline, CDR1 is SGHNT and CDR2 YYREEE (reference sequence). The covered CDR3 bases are TGTGCCAGCAGCCCTCGAGGGGGTATCTACAATGAG. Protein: CASSPRGGIYNE. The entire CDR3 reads CASSPRGGIYNEQFF.

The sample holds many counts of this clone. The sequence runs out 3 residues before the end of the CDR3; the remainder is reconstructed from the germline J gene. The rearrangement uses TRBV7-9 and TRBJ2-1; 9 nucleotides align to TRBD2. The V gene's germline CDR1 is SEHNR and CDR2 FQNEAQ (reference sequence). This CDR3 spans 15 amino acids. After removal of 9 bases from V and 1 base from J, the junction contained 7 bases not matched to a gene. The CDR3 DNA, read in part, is TGTGCCAGTGGGAAACTAGCGGGTTCCTACAATGAG. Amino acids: CASGKLAGSYNE. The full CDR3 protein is CASGKLAGSYNEQFF.